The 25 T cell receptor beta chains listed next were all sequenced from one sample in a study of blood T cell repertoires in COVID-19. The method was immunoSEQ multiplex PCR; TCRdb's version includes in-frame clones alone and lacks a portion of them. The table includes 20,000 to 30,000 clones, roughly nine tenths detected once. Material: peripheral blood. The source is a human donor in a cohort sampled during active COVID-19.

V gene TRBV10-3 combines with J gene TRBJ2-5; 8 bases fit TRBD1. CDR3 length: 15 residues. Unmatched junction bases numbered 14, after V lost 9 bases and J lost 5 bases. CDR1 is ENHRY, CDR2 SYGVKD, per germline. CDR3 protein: CAIRGSPDRAETQYF. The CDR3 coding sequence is TGTGCCATACGAGGGAGTCCGGACAGGGCGGAGACCCAGTACTTC.

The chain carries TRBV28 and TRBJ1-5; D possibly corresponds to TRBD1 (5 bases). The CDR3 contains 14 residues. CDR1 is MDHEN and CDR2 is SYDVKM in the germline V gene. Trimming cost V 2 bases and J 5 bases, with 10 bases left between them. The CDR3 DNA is TGTGCCAGCAGTTTACTAGGGGAGGATCAGCCCCAGCATTTT. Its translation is CASSLLGEDQPQHF.

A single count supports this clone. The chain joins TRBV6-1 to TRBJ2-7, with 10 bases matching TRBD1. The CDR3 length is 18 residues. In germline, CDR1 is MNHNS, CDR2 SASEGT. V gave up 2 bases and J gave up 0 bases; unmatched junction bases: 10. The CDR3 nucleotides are TGTGCCAGCAGTGAACCGGGGGCGGGACAGGGGAGCTCCTACGAGCAGTACTTC. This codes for CASSEPGAGQGSSYEQYF.

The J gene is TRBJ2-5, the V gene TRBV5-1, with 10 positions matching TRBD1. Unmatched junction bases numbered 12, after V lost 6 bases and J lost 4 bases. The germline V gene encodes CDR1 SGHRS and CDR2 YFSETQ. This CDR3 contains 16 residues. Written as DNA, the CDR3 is TGCGCCAGCACGCCCTCCGGGGACAGGGGTTTAGAGACCCAGTACTTC. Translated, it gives CASTPSGDRGLETQYF.

DNA of the CDR3: TGCGCCAGCAGCCTACCTAGCGGAGCCACAGATACGCAGTATTTT. Translated, it gives CASSLPSGATDTQYF. This chain links TRBV5-1 with TRBJ2-3; 7 bases are a match to TRBD2. The germline gives CDR1 SGHRS, CDR2 YFSETQ. This CDR3 is built from 15 residues. V was pared by 4 bases and J by 2 bases, with 7 bases of the junction left unmatched.

CDR3 residues: CASSQLQGPGELFF. As DNA, the CDR3 is TGCGCCAGCAGCCAGCTACAGGGGCCCGGGGAGCTGTTTTTT. This sequence joins TRBV4-1 and TRBJ2-2; 7 bases agree with TRBD1. Germline V gene lookup returns CDR1 MGHRA and CDR2 YSYEKL. The CDR3 is 14 amino acids. Trimming cost V 3 bases and J 6 bases; bases outside gene matches: 4.

The DNA of the CDR3 is TGTGCCACCAGCAGAACACCAGGAAAGGGGTCCTACGAGCAGTACTTC. Its translation is CATSRTPGKGSYEQYF. V gene TRBV15 combines with J gene TRBJ2-7, with a possible D match to TRBD1 (5 bases). V dropped 2 bases and J dropped 1 base, with 15 bases sitting between them. The CDR3 is made up of 16 amino acids. Germline lookup yields CDR1 LNHNV and CDR2 YYDKDF (reference sequence).

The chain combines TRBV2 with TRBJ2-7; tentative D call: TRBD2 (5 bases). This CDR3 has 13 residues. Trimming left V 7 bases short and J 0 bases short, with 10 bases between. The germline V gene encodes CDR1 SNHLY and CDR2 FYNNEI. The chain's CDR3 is CASKGDHSYEQYF. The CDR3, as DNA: TGTGCCAGCAAGGGAGATCACTCCTACGAGCAGTACTTC.

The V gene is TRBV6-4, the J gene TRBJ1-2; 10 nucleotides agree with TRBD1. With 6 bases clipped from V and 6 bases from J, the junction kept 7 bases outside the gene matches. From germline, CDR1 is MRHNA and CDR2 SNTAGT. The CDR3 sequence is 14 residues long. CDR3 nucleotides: TGTGCCAGCAGAAAGGGACAGGGGCTGGATGGCTACACCTTC. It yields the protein CASRKGQGLDGYTF.

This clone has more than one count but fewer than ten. As DNA, the CDR3 is TGTGCCAGCAGTCCCGAACAGGTTCCCACAGATACGCAGTATTTT. This gives the protein CASSPEQVPTDTQYF. The chain carries TRBV27 and TRBJ2-3; tentative D call: TRBD1 (5 bases). This CDR3 contains 15 residues. Germline lookup yields CDR1 MNHEY and CDR2 SMNVEV (reference sequence). V shed 5 bases and J shed 2 bases, with 14 bases lying between them.

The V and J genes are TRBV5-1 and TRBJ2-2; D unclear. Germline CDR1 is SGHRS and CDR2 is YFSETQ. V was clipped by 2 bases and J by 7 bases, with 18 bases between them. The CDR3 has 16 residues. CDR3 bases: TGCGCCAGCAGCTTAACGACAACGGCCGTCGGCGGGGAGCTGTTTTTT. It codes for CASSLTTTAVGGELFF.

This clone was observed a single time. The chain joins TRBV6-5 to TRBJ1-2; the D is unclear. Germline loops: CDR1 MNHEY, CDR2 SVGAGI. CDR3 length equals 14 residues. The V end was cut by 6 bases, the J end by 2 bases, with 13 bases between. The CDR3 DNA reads TGTGCCAGCAGCCCGCTTGGAGGGAACTATGGCTACACCTTC. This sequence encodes CASSPLGGNYGYTF.

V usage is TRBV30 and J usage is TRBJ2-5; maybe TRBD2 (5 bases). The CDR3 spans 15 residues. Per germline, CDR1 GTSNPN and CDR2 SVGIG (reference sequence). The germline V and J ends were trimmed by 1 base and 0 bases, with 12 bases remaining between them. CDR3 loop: CAWSDGLTYQETQYF. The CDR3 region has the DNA TGTGCCTGGAGTGATGGACTTACGTACCAAGAGACCCAGTACTTC.

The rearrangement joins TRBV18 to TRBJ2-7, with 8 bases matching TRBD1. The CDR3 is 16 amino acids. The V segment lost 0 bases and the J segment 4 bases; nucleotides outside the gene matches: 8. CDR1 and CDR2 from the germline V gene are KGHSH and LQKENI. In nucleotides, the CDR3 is TGTGCCAGCTCACCACCGGTCAGGGGGCAGGTGTACGAGCAGTACTTC. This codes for CASSPPVRGQVYEQYF.

This chain's CDR3 is CASSLDSYEQYF. In nucleotides, the CDR3 is TGTGCCAGCAGCCTGGACTCTTACGAGCAGTACTTC. The chain uses TRBV6-6 and TRBJ2-7, with a tentative D call TRBD2 (5 bases). V lost 6 bases, J lost 4 bases, and 10 bases lay in between. The CDR3 runs to 12 residues. Germline values: CDR1 MNHNY, CDR2 SVGAGI (reference sequence).

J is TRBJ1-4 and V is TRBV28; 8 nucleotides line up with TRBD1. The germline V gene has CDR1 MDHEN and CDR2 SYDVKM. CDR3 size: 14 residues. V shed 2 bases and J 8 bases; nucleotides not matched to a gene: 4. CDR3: CASSLQGAREKLFF. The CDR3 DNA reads TGTGCCAGCAGTTTACAGGGGGCGCGAGAAAAACTGTTTTTT. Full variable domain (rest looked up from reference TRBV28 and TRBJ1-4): DVKVTQSSRYLVKRTGEKVFLECVQDMDHENMFWYRQDPGLGLRLIYFSYDVKMKEKGDIPEGYSVSREKKERFSLILESASTNQTSMYLCASSLQGAREKLFFGSGTQLSVL.

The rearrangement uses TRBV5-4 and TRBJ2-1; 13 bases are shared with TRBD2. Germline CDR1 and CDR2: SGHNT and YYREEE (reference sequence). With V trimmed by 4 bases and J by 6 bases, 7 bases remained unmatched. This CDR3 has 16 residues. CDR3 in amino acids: CASSQLTSGRGNEQFF. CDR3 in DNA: TGTGCCAGCAGCCAACTCACTAGCGGGAGGGGCAATGAGCAGTTCTTC. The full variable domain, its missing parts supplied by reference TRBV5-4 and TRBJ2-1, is ETGVTQSPTHLIKTRGQQVTLRCSSQSGHNTVSWYQQALGQGPQFIFQYYREEENGRGNFPPRFSGLQFPNYSSELNVNALELDDSALYLCASSQLTSGRGNEQFFGPGTRLTVL.

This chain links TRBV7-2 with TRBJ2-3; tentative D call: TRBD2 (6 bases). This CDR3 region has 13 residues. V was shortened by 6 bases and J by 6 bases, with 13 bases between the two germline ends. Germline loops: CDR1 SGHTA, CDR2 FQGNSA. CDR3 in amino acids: CASRESLADTQYF. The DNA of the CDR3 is TGTGCCAGCAGGGAGTCCCTAGCGGATACGCAGTATTTT.

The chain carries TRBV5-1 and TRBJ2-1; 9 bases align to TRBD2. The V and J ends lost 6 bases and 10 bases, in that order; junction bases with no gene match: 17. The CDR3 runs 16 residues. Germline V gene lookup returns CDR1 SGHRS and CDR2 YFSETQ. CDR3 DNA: TGCGCCAGCACCCCCGGAGGAGCGGGGGGAGAGGGGGAGCAGTTCTTC. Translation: CASTPGGAGGEGEQFF.

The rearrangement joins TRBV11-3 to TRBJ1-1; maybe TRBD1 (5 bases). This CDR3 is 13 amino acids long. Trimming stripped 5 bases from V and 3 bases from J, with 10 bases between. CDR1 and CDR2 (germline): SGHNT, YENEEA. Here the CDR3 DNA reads TGTGCCAGCAGCCCCTCGGGGGACACTGAAGCTTTCTTT. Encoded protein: CASSPSGDTEAFF.

In DNA form, the CDR3 reads TGTGCCAGTAGTACCCAGGGACAGGGATCTACTGGGGCCAACGTCCTGACTTTC. It translates to CASSTQGQGSTGANVLTF. The chain recombines TRBV19 with TRBJ2-6; 9 positions match TRBD1. The CDR3 length is 18 residues. Trimming at V came to 4 bases and at J to 2 bases, leaving 9 bases not matched to a gene. CDR1 and CDR2 (germline): LNHDA, SQIVND (reference sequence).

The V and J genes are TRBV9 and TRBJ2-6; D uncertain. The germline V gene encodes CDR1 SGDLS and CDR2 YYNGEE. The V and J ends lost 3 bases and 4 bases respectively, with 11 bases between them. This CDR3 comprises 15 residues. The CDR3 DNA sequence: TGTGCCAGCAGCGCGAGCCGTCTAGGGGCCAACGTCCTGACTTTC. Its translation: CASSASRLGANVLTF.

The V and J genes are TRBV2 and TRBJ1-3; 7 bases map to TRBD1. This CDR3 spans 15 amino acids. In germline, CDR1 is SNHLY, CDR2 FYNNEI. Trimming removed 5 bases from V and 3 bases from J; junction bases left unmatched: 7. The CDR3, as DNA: TGTGCCAGCAGTTCTACAGGGGTCGGTGGAAACACCATATATTTT. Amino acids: CASSSTGVGGNTIYF.

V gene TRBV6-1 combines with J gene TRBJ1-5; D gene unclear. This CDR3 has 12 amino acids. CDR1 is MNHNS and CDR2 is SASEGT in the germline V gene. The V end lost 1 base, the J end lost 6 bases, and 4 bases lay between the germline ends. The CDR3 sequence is CASSEGAQPQHF. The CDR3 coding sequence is TGTGCCAGCAGTGAAGGAGCTCAGCCCCAGCATTTT.

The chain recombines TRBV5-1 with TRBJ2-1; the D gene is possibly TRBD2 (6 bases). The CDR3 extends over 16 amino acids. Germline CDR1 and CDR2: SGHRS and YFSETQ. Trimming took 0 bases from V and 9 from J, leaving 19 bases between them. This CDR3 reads CASSLVGGSYLREQFF. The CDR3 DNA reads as TGCGCCAGCAGCTTGGTTGGGGGGTCGTATCTGCGTGAGCAGTTCTTC. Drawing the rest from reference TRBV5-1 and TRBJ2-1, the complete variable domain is KAGVTQTPRYLIKTRGQQVTLSCSPISGHRSVSWYQQTPGQGLQFLFEYFSETQRNKGNFPGRFSGRQFSNSRSEMNVSTLELGDSALYLCASSLVGGSYLREQFFGPGTRLTVL.